Listed below are T cell receptor beta chains from one sample, sequenced in a study of blood T cell repertoires in COVID-19. Produced via immunoSEQ multiplex PCR; TCRdb's table is partial and in-frame only. The table includes tens of thousands of clones, almost 90% detected once. Specimen: peripheral blood. All receptors come from a woman in her seventies with acute or convalescent COVID-19. Both conserved end residues are part of each CDR3. The D gene is left open where the match is weak. Clone size, where shown, is once, few, many, or a class for clones that have expanded.

TRBD1	.	14	TRBV5-6	TRBJ1-2	TGTGCCAGCAGCCCGGACAGGGGTAACTATGGCTACACCTTC	CASSPDRGNYGYTF
.	.	15	TRBV5-4	TRBJ2-7	TGTGCCAGCAGCGTGTTGGGACACGGGATCTACGAGCAGTACTTC	CASSVLGHGIYEQYF
TRBD2	few	15	TRBV19	TRBJ2-7	TGTGCCAGTAGTATAGGCGGGAGCCCCTTCTACGAGCAGTACTTC	CASSIGGSPFYEQYF
TRBD1	.	14	TRBV5-4	TRBJ2-1	TGTGCCAGCTCCGGGACAGGACCCTACAATGAGCAGTTCTTC	CASSGTGPYNEQFF
TRBD2	.	15	TRBV3-1/TRBV3-2	TRBJ2-5	TGTGCCAGCAGCCAACTAGCGGGGGGCCAAGAGACCCAGTACTTC	CASSQLAGGQETQYF
TRBD1	once	12	TRBV5-4	TRBJ1-2	TGTGCCAGCAGCCCCCAAGGGGACAGTCCTACCTTC	CASSPQGDSPTF
.	.	15	TRBV18	TRBJ1-2	TGTGCCAGCTCACCAGAGAGCAGGGTTGTCTATGGCTACACCTTC	CASSPESRVVYGYTF
TRBD2	.	15	TRBV4-1	TRBJ2-1	TGCGCCAGCAGCCAAGGACTAGCGGGATACAATGAGCAGTTCTTC	CASSQGLAGYNEQFF
.	.	13	TRBV5-4	TRBJ2-5	TGTGCCAGCAGCTTGCCCAGCCAAGAGACCCAGTACTTC	CASSLPSQETQYF
.	.	14	TRBV6-6	TRBJ1-1	TGTGCCAGCAGCACTAACTTTGGGGCAGCGGAAGCTTTCTTT	CASSTNFGAAEAFF
TRBD1	once	14	TRBV7-9	TRBJ2-7	TGTGCCAGCAGCTTAGACAGGGGGCTCGACGAGCAGTACTTC	CASSLDRGLDEQYF
.	.	14	TRBV10-3	TRBJ2-1	TGTGCCATCAGGGGCGCGAGCTCCTACAATGAGCAGTTCTTC	CAIRGASSYNEQFF
.	.	16	TRBV14	TRBJ2-7	TGTGCCAGCAGCCTTCAAAGAACAGGCAAGTCCTACGAGCAGTACTTC	CASSLQRTGKSYEQYF
TRBD2	.	16	TRBV9	TRBJ2-5	TGTGCCAGCAGCCCCCGCCTGAGAGCGGGAGGGGAGACCCAGTACTTC	CASSPRLRAGGETQYF
.	.	11	TRBV7-9	TRBJ1-1	TGTGCCAGCAGCTTGAGCCGAGAAGCTTTCTTT	CASSLSREAFF
TRBD1	.	14	TRBV6-5	TRBJ1-1	TGTGCCAGCACTAGAGTAGGGGGCGGGTTTCGGGCTTTCTTT	CASTRVGGGFRAFF
.	.	15	TRBV24-1	TRBJ1-1	TGTGCCACCAGGGACGGTCGGGGAAGGAACACTGAAGCTTTCTTT	CATRDGRGRNTEAFF
TRBD1	once	17	TRBV4-2	TRBJ2-5	TGTGCCAGCAGCCAAGACCTTCCGGGACAGCCTTTTGAGACCCAGTACTTC	CASSQDLPGQPFETQYF
.	.	13	TRBV5-6	TRBJ2-7	TGTGCCAGCAGCTTGGACTACTCCTACGAGCAGTACTTC	CASSLDYSYEQYF
.	.	10	TRBV7-9	TRBJ1-2	TGTGCCAGCAGCTTCGATGGCTACACCTTC	CASSFDGYTF
.	.	19	TRBV11-2	TRBJ2-7	TGTGCCAGCAGCTTAGGAAAATGGGCGTCGACAGGCGGTTCCTACGAGCAGTACTTC	CASSLGKWASTGGSYEQYF
TRBD2	once	15	TRBV2	TRBJ2-3	TGTGCCACTGCCGGGACTAGCAGATACACAGATACGCAGTATTTT	CATAGTSRYTDTQYF
.	.	16	TRBV5-4	TRBJ2-7	TGTGCCAGCAGCCCGGCCGGGGACGGCGGGGCTTACGAGCAGTACTTC	CASSPAGDGGAYEQYF
.	.	16	TRBV27	TRBJ1-2	TGTGCCAGCAGTCCGGTGGAGTCGGAAAATAACTATGGCTACACCTTC	CASSPVESENNYGYTF
TRBD2	.	15	TRBV11-2	TRBJ2-7	TGTGCCAGCAGCTTAAGCGGGGCTACCCCCTACGAGCAGTACTTC	CASSLSGATPYEQYF
TRBD1	.	16	TRBV6-1	TRBJ2-1	TGTGCCAGCAGTGAGGGACAGGGGGCGCGATACAATGAGCAGTTCTTC	CASSEGQGARYNEQFF
TRBD1	.	14	TRBV28	TRBJ1-5	TGTGCCAGCACCTCCGGGACAGGAGGTCAGCCCCAGCATTTT	CASTSGTGGQPQHF
.	.	16	TRBV14	TRBJ1-6	TGTGCCAGCAGCCAAGACAGGGGTTCGGAGAATTCACCCCTCCACTTT	CASSQDRGSENSPLHF
TRBD1	.	16	TRBV19	TRBJ2-3	TGTGCCAGTAGTAAAGGGGGGACAGGGGAGGGAAATACGCAGTATTTT	CASSKGGTGEGNTQYF
TRBD1	.	16	TRBV19	TRBJ1-2	TGTGCCAGTAGTATAGACTACAGGGGGCTCGGCTATGGCTACACCTTC	CASSIDYRGLGYGYTF
.	.	14	TRBV7-3	TRBJ2-3	TGTGCCAGCAGCTTAATGACTAGCACAGATACGCAGTATTTT	CASSLMTSTDTQYF
.	.	15	TRBV11-3	TRBJ2-3	TGTGCCAGCAGCTTAGGACAGGCGAGCACAGATACGCAGTATTTT	CASSLGQASTDTQYF
TRBD1	.	13	TRBV11-2	TRBJ2-5	TGTGCCAGCAGCAAGGACAGGGAAGAGACCCAGTACTTC	CASSKDREETQYF
TRBD2	.	12	TRBV5-6	TRBJ2-7	TGTGCCAGCAGCTTGTCGGGGGGCGAGCAGTACTTC	CASSLSGGEQYF
TRBD1	.	12	TRBV3-1/TRBV3-2	TRBJ1-1	TGTGCCAGCAGTCTACAGGGGGCTGAAGCTTTCTTT	CASSLQGAEAFF
.	.	14	TRBV30	TRBJ2-2	TGTGCCTGGAGTTGGCAGGGGAGGGCCGGGGAGCTGTTTTTT	CAWSWQGRAGELFF
.	.	13	TRBV18	TRBJ2-1	TGTGCCAGCTCCCGGGACTTAGACAATGAGCAGTTCTTC	CASSRDLDNEQFF
TRBD2	.	14	TRBV6-5	TRBJ2-5	TGTGCCAGCAGTTCATGGACTAGCCAAGAGACCCAGTACTTC	CASSSWTSQETQYF
TRBD2	.	15	TRBV20-1	TRBJ2-3	TGCAGTGCTAGTTCGGCGGGGGGCTTCACAGATACGCAGTATTTT	CSASSAGGFTDTQYF
.	.	16	TRBV15	TRBJ2-6	TGTGCCACCAGCAGAGTTCAGGGCTTTGGGGCCAACGTCCTGACTTTC	CATSRVQGFGANVLTF
.	.	16	TRBV5-1	TRBJ2-7	TGCGCCAGCAGCTTCGAGGCGACTCCCTCCACCTACGAGCAGTACTTC	CASSFEATPSTYEQYF
.	once	12	TRBV6-5	TRBJ1-1	TGTGCCAGCCGAAGACAGGCCACTGAAGCTTTCTTT	CASRRQATEAFF
TRBD2	.	16	TRBV7-3	TRBJ2-2	TGTGCCAGCAGCTTATTGCCTAGCGGGGTAACCGGGGAGCTGTTTTTT	CASSLLPSGVTGELFF
.	.	12	TRBV29-1	TRBJ2-1	TGCAGCGCTGGACTTTCCTACAATGAGCAGTTCTTC	CSAGLSYNEQFF
TRBD1	.	16	TRBV4-1	TRBJ1-4	TGCGCCAGCAGCCAACCCTTAAGGACAGGGACTGAAAAACTGTTTTTT	CASSQPLRTGTEKLFF
TRBD1	.	15	TRBV6-5	TRBJ1-5	TGTGCCAGCAGTAGGACAGGGGCCCTCAATCAGCCCCAGCATTTT	CASSRTGALNQPQHF
TRBD2	.	17	TRBV7-8	TRBJ2-7	TGTGCCAGCAGCTCCGGACTAGCGGGGGATATTACCTACGAGCAGTACTTC	CASSSGLAGDITYEQYF
.	once	16	TRBV4-2	TRBJ1-2	TGTGCCAGCAGCCAAGAGTTTCCTTCAGGGGTGTTTGGCTACACCTTC	CASSQEFPSGVFGYTF
.	.	14	TRBV6-5	TRBJ2-1	TGTGCCAGCAATCCGGGGTTGGCCTACAATGAGCAGTTCTTC	CASNPGLAYNEQFF
.	.	13	TRBV30	TRBJ2-7	TGTGCCTGCTGGTCTAGCGTGGGGTACGAGCAGTACTTC	CACWSSVGYEQYF
.	.	14	TRBV6-5	TRBJ2-5	TGTGCCAGCAGATCTACTGACAAGTGGGAGACCCAGTACTTC	CASRSTDKWETQYF
.	.	19	TRBV13	TRBJ2-6	TGTGCCAGCAGCTTAAGATATACAGGGTTAGGGACTGGGGCCAACGTCCTGACTTTC	CASSLRYTGLGTGANVLTF
TRBD1	.	15	TRBV7-2	TRBJ2-3	TGTGCCAGCAGCCCTACCCGTGACAGGGTTAATACGCAGTATTTT	CASSPTRDRVNTQYF
TRBD2	.	16	TRBV29-1	TRBJ2-7	TGCAGCGTTGGGATGTATCTAGCGGGAGGGCCCTACGAGCAGTACTTC	CSVGMYLAGGPYEQYF
.	.	12	TRBV29-1	TRBJ1-2	TGCAGCGGCAGGGAAATTGACTATGGCTACACCTTC	CSGREIDYGYTF